Listed here are 21 T cell receptor beta chains from one sample, sequenced in a study of blood T cell repertoires in COVID-19 (dated by TCRdb to 2019 to 2021). Library generation was performed with the immunoSEQ multiplex PCR assay. TCRdb re-hosts the immuneACCESS table, in-frame sequences only. Its copies lack some clones; in the studies checked, an unresolved V gene accounts for under half of them, and the cause for the rest is not known. Present in this sample are about 220,000 clones, around 80% of which were seen just once. Around 8.7% of the sample comes from the top ten. Specimen: peripheral blood. The receptors derive from a woman between 45 and 65 years old with acute or convalescent COVID-19.

The rearrangement uses TRBV11-2 and TRBJ2-5, with 8 positions matching TRBD2. CDR3 size: 15 residues. Germline loops: CDR1 SGHAT, CDR2 FQNNGV. V lost 1 base to trimming and J lost 5 bases; unmatched junction nucleotides: 6. Written as DNA, the CDR3 is TGTGCCAGCAGCTTAGGAGTAGCGGGATATGAGACCCAGTACTTC. As protein: CASSLGVAGYETQYF.

The chain has TRBV27 and TRBJ1-4, with a tentative D call TRBD1 (5 bases). The V and J ends lost 7 bases and 5 bases respectively, with 14 bases between them. Germline CDR1 is MNHEY and CDR2 is SMNVEV (reference sequence). This CDR3 is 14 amino acids long. The CDR3, as DNA: TGTGCCAGCAAAGGGGAGGGCCTCAATGAAAAACTGTTTTTT. It codes for CASKGEGLNEKLFF. The whole variable domain, remainder taken from reference TRBV27 and TRBJ1-4, is EAQVTQNPRYLITVTGKKLTVTCSQNMNHEYMSWYRQDPGLGLRQIYYSMNVEVTDKGDVPEGYKVSRKEKRNFPLILESPSPNQTSLYFCASKGEGLNEKLFFGSGTQLSVL.

This CDR3 reads CASSLSVGTGRAGELFF. CDR3 in DNA: TGTGCCAGCAGTTTATCGGTCGGGACAGGTCGTGCCGGGGAGCTGTTTTTT. The V and J genes are TRBV27 and TRBJ2-2; 8 bases are a match to TRBD1. V trimming: 0 bases; J trimming: 6 bases; junction bases outside the gene matches: 9. This CDR3 comprises 17 residues. Germline CDR1 reads MNHEY; CDR2 reads SMNVEV (reference sequence).

This clone was counted a single time. The rearrangement uses TRBV29-1 and TRBJ2-2, with TRBD2 as a possible D gene (6 bases). Trimming cost V 6 bases and J 1 base, with 12 bases left between them. CDR1 and CDR2 from the germline V gene are SQVTM and ANQGSEA. This CDR3 has 14 amino acids. This CDR3 reads CSVSGRLNTGELFF. The CDR3 DNA is TGCAGCGTCTCCGGGAGATTGAACACCGGGGAGCTGTTTTTT.

The rearrangement joins TRBV27 to TRBJ2-7; 16 nucleotides agree with TRBD2. There are 16 residues in the CDR3. CDR1 MNHEY and CDR2 SMNVEV come from the germline V gene (reference sequence). The V gene end was trimmed by 3 bases and the J gene end by 4 bases; junction bases not matched to a gene: 3. The DNA of the CDR3 is TGTGCCAGCAGTTTGGGACTAGCGGGAGGGTTTTACGAGCAGTACTTC. This codes for CASSLGLAGGFYEQYF.

The chain couples TRBV5-6 to TRBJ1-3, with D unclear. V lost 2 bases to trimming and J lost 0 bases, with 9 bases between them. Germline values: CDR1 SGHDT, CDR2 YYEEEE. This CDR3 is 15 amino acids long. CDR3 sequence reads: CASSFTAGSGNTIYF. The CDR3 DNA is TGTGCCAGCAGCTTCACGGCAGGCTCTGGAAACACCATATATTTT.

This clone was seen only once. The genes are TRBV6-5 and TRBJ2-4; TRBD2 might be the D (6 bases). Between the trimmed V and J ends, which lost 7 bases and 10 bases, there was a span of 23 bases. The germline gives CDR1 MNHEY, CDR2 SVGAGI. This CDR3 is 15 amino acids long. The CDR3 reads CASIATGTGPSIQYF. CDR3 coding DNA: TGTGCCAGCATTGCGACCGGGACTGGCCCCTCTATTCAGTACTTC.

The table lists this clone with a few counts. V and J are TRBV24-1 and TRBJ2-2; D is unresolved. The CDR3 loop spans 15 amino acids. The V end lost 3 bases, the J end lost 3 bases, and 10 bases lay between the germline ends. Germline V gene data show CDR1 as KGHDR and CDR2 as SFDVKD. CDR3 sequence (DNA): TGTGCCACCAGTGATCCCAGTCAGGACACCGGGGAGCTGTTTTTT. It yields the protein CATSDPSQDTGELFF.

Remarks on this clone: This sample includes further DNA sequences coding for the same CDR3. This rearrangement joins TRBV7-2 to TRBJ2-5, with D maybe TRBD1 (6 bases). The V end lost 0 bases, the J end lost 2 bases, and 7 bases lay between the germline ends. The CDR3 spans 14 residues. The germline V gene encodes CDR1 SGHTA and CDR2 FQGNSA. This CDR3 reads CASSLADRQETQYF. The CDR3 nucleotides are TGTGCCAGCAGCTTAGCAGACAGGCAAGAGACCCAGTACTTC.

The chain is built from TRBV19 and TRBJ2-5, with D hard to call. CDR1 and CDR2 from the germline V gene are LNHDA and SQIVND (reference sequence). The length of the CDR3 is 13 residues. Trimming took off 3 bases at V and 4 bases at J, with 9 bases between the two ends. In DNA form, the CDR3 reads TGTGCCAGTAGTATTTGGGCCAGAGAGACCCAGTACTTC. Translation: CASSIWARETQYF. The complete variable domain, with remaining parts taken from reference TRBV19 and TRBJ2-5, reads DGGITQSPKYLFRKEGQNVTLSCEQNLNHDAMYWYRQDPGQGLRLIYYSQIVNDFQKGDIAEGYSVSREKKESFPLTVTSAQKNPTAFYLCASSIWARETQYFGPGTRLLVL.

V usage is TRBV4-2 and J usage is TRBJ2-3, with TRBD2 as a possible D gene (5 bases). The germline V gene encodes CDR1 LGHNA and CDR2 YNFKEQ. The CDR3 is 17 amino acids. V dropped 4 bases and J dropped 0 bases, with 17 bases sitting between them. The CDR3: CASSPEAHGVSTDTQYF. The CDR3 DNA sequence: TGTGCCAGCAGCCCGGAGGCACACGGGGTTAGCACAGATACGCAGTATTTT.

As for this clone: Relative to the germline gene, one junction end is altered; a read error may explain this. This chain joins TRBV7-7 and TRBJ2-1; 7 bases are shared with TRBD2. Germline V gene data show CDR1 as SSHAT and CDR2 as FNYEAQ (reference sequence). The CDR3 runs to 18 residues. DNA for the CDR3: TGTGCTAGCAGCTTAGCGGGCGTCATGGGAGGGACCCTAATCGGGCAGTTCTTC. Protein product: CASSLAGVMGGTLIGQFF.

This sequence joins TRBV3-1 (or the pseudogene TRBV3-2) and TRBJ2-3; 9 bases agree with TRBD1. The J segment lost 0 bases and the V segment lost 1 base, leaving 8 bases of the junction unmatched. This CDR3 comprises 18 residues. Germline V CDR1 and CDR2: LGHDT, YNNKEL (reference sequence). The CDR3 coding sequence is TGTGCCAGCAGCCAAGCCCCAGGGACAGGGCGAAGCACAGATACGCAGTATTTT. This sequence encodes CASSQAPGTGRSTDTQYF.

This chain connects TRBV29-1 to TRBJ2-3; 8 bases map to TRBD2. The CDR3 has 15 residues. V lost 8 bases to trimming and J lost 4 bases; unmatched junction nucleotides: 14. CDR1 and CDR2 from the germline V gene are SQVTM and ANQGSEA. The CDR3, as DNA: TGCAGCTCCTTTCTAGGGACTAGTGGGGCAGATACGCAGTATTTT. Encoded protein: CSSFLGTSGADTQYF.

The chain has TRBV19 and TRBJ2-5; 8 positions match TRBD1. V dropped 1 base and J dropped 3; count of bases not matched to a gene: 7. CDR3 length: 16 amino acids. The germline gives CDR1 LNHDA, CDR2 SQIVND (reference sequence). CDR3: CASSIAPPTGEETQYF. Written as DNA, the CDR3 is TGTGCCAGTAGTATAGCTCCACCGACAGGGGAAGAGACCCAGTACTTC.

The chain employs TRBV28 and TRBJ1-5, with TRBD1 as a possible D gene (6 bases). The CDR3 covers 18 residues. Trimming left V 1 base short and J 2 bases short, with 18 bases between. In germline, CDR1 is MDHEN, CDR2 SYDVKM. The CDR3 here is CASSLYPILAGGNQPQHF. CDR3 bases: TGTGCCAGCAGTTTATACCCCATCCTAGCAGGGGGCAATCAGCCCCAGCATTTT.

V is TRBV7-2 and J is TRBJ2-7; 8 bases fit TRBD2. This CDR3 contains 15 residues. V was clipped by 4 bases and J by 4 bases; unmatched bases: 9. CDR1 SGHTA and CDR2 FQGNSA come from the germline V gene. The CDR3, as DNA: TGTGCCAGCAGCTCAGCGGGAGTGGGGGGTTACGAGCAGTACTTC. It translates to CASSSAGVGGYEQYF.

The rearrangement joins TRBV10-1 to TRBJ1-4; 10 bases are a match to TRBD1. The CDR3 runs to 16 residues. Germline CDR1 is WNHNN and CDR2 is SYGVQD (reference sequence). Unmatched junction bases numbered 4, after V lost 1 base and J lost 5 bases. The CDR3 is CASSEFRGQGNEKLFF. CDR3 bases: TGCGCCAGCAGTGAGTTTCGGGGACAGGGGAATGAAAAACTGTTTTTT.

The chain uses TRBV10-2 and TRBJ2-7, with 7 nucleotides matching TRBD2. Germline-derived CDR1 and CDR2 are WSHSY and SAAADI. J was trimmed by 3 bases and V by 3 bases; bases with no gene match: 11. The CDR3 consists of 16 residues. CDR3 in DNA: TGCGCCAGCAGTGACCCTTCGGCGGGAGAGGGCTACGAGCAGTACTTC. Translating it yields CASSDPSAGEGYEQYF.

The rearrangement uses TRBV6-5 and TRBJ1-1; 10 bases map to TRBD1. Per the germline V gene, CDR1 is MNHEY and CDR2 is SVGAGI. The CDR3 is 15 amino acids. Trimming removed 8 bases from V and 1 base from J; junction bases left unmatched: 7. CDR3 residues: CASAQGTGANTEAFF. CDR3 DNA: TGTGCCAGCGCCCAAGGGACAGGGGCGAACACTGAAGCTTTCTTT.

This chain links TRBV19 with TRBJ2-1; 8 nucleotides align to TRBD2. The CDR3 contains 15 residues. Germline V lookup: CDR1 LNHDA, CDR2 SQIVND (reference sequence). J was trimmed by 4 bases and V by 1 base; bases with no gene match: 3. CDR3 loop: CASSIVASGYNEQFF. The CDR3 bases are TGTGCCAGTAGTATAGTGGCTAGCGGGTACAATGAGCAGTTCTTC.